This T cell receptor (beta chain) was captured in a study of regulatory T cells in long-lasting Graves disease. The CDR3 consists of 17 residues. The germline V gene encodes CDR1 MNHEY and CDR2 SVGEGT. iRepertoire HTBI primers and Arm-PCR of CDR3 regions built TCR beta libraries. MiXCR, applied by TCRdb to the multiplex PCR reads, yields one record per CDR3 protein. The sample contains 400,000 to 500,000 distinct CDR3 sequences, over 12% of which appear only once. About this clonotype: Since a far larger clone is one base different, this is likely a read error.

Described time point: newly diagnosed GD, antithyroid drugs for less than 3 months. PBMC RNA served as the TCR library source. The same sample was also used in a study of T cells in Graves' hyperthyroidism and ophthalmopathy.

The clonotype originates from a woman aged 40 to 50 with Graves disease. Specimen: peripheral blood mononuclear cells (PBMCs), collected at new diagnosis, from a patient treated with antithyroid drugs. This chain joins TRBV6-2 or TRBV6-3 and TRBJ2-4; 9 bases fit TRBD2. Matching the DNA end better, TRBJ2-1 makes the J call doubtful. The CDR3 loop reads CASSYAGNSGRRAKQFF. Written as DNA, the CDR3 is TGTGCCAGCAGTTATGCAGGTAATAGCGGGAGAAGGGCCAAGCAGTTCTTC.